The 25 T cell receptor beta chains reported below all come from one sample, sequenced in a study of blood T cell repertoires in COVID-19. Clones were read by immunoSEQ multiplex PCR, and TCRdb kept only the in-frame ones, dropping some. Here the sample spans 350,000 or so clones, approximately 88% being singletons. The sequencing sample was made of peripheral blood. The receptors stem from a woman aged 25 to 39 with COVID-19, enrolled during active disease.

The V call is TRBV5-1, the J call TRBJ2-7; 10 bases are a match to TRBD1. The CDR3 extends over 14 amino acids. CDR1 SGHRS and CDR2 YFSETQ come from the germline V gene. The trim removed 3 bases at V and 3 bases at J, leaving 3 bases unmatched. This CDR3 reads CASSSRDRGYEQYF. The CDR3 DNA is TGCGCCAGCAGCTCCCGGGACAGGGGCTACGAGCAGTACTTC.

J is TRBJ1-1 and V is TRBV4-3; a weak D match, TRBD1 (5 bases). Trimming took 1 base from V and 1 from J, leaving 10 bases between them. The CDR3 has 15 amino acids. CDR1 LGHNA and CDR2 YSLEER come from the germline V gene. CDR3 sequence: CASSQGTTGNTEAFF. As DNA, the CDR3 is TGCGCCAGCAGCCAAGGGACTACAGGGAACACTGAAGCTTTCTTT.

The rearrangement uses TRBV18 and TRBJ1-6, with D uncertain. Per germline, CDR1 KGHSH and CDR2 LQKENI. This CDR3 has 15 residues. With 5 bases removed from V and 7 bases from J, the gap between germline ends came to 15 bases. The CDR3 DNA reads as TGTGCCAGCTCAAAGGAGGTGCGGGGAAATTCACCCCTCCACTTT. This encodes CASSKEVRGNSPLHF. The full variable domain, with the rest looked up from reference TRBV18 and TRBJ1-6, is NAGVMQNPRHLVRRRGQEARLRCSPMKGHSHVYWYRQLPEEGLKFMVYLQKENIIDESGMPKERFSAEFPKEGPSILRIQQVVRGDSAAYFCASSKEVRGNSPLHFGNGTRLTVT.

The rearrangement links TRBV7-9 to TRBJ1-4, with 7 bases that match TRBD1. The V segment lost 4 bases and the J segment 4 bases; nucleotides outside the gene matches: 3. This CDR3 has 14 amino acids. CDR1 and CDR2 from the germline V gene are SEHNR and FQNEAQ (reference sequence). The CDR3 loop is CASSSQGFNEKLFF. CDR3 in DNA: TGTGCCAGCAGCTCACAGGGGTTTAATGAAAAACTGTTTTTT. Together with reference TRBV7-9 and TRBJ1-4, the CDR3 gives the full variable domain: DTGVSQNPRHKITKRGQNVTFRCDPISEHNRLYWYRQTLGQGPEFLTYFQNEAQLEKSRLLSDRFSAERPKGSFSTLEIQRTEQGDSAMYLCASSSQGFNEKLFFGSGTQLSVL.

CDR3 protein: CSVPIRGTSGANVLTF. The CDR3 bases are TGCAGCGTTCCTATCCGGGGGACCTCTGGGGCCAACGTCCTGACTTTC. V gene TRBV29-1 combines with J gene TRBJ2-6, with D tentatively TRBD2 (6 bases). Germline CDR1 SQVTM, CDR2 ANQGSEA. V was shortened by 5 bases and J by 0 bases, with 14 bases between the two germline ends. The CDR3 has 16 amino acids.

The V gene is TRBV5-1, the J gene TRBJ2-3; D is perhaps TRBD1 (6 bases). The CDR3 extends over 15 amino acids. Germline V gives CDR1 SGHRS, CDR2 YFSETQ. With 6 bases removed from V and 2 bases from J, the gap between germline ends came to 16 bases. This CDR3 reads CASKPGTHLTDTQYF. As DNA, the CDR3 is TGCGCCAGCAAGCCCGGGACACACCTCACAGATACGCAGTATTTT.

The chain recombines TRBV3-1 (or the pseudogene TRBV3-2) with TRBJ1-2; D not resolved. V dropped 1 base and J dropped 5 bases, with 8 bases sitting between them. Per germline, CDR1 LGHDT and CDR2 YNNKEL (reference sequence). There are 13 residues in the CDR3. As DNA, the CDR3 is TGTGCCAGCAGCCAAGTATCTCTTTATGGCTACACCTTC. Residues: CASSQVSLYGYTF.

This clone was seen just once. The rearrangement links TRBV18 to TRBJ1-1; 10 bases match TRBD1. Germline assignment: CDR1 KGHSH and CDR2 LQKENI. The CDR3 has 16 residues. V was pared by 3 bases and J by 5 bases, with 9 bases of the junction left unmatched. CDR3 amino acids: CASSPRGQGLSTEAFF. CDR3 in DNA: TGTGCCAGCTCACCCCGGGGACAGGGGCTTTCTACTGAAGCTTTCTTT.

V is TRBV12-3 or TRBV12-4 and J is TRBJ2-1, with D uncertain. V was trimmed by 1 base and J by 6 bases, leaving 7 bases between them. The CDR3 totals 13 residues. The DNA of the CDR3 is TGTGCCAGCAGTTTAGTTACGGTCAATGAGCAGTTCTTC. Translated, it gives CASSLVTVNEQFF.

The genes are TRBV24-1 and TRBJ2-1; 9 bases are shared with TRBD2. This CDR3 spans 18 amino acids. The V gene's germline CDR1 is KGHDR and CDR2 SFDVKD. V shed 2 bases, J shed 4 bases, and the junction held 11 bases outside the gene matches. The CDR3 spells CATSDSLLAGARYNEQFF. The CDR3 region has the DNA TGTGCCACCAGTGATTCTCTCTTAGCGGGGGCGAGGTACAATGAGCAGTTCTTC.

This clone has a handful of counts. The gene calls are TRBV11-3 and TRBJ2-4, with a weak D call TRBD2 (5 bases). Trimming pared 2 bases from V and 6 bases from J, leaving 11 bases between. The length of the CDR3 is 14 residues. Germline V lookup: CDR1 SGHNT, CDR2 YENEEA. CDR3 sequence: CASSLRGSLNIQYF. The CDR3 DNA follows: TGTGCCAGCAGCTTACGTGGGAGTTTAAACATTCAGTACTTC.

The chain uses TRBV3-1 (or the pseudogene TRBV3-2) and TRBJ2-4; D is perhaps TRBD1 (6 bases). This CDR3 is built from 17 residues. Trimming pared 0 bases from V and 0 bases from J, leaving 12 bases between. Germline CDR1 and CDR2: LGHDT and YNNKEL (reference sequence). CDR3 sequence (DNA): TGTGCCAGCAGCCAAGAGCGCCAGGGGCTAGCCAAAAACATTCAGTACTTC. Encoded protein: CASSQERQGLAKNIQYF.

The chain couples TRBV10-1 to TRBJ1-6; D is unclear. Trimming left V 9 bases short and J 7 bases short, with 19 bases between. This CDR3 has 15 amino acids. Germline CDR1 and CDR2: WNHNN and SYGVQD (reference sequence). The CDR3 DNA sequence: TGCGCCAGGCCCCCCCACAGCAATCGAAATTCACCCCTCCACTTT. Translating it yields CARPPHSNRNSPLHF.

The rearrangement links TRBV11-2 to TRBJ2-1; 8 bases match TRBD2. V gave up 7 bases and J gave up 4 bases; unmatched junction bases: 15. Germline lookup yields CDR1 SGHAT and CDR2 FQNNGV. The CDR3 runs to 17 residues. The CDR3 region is CASNTPAGLAKYNEQFF. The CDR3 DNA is TGTGCCAGCAACACCCCGGCCGGACTAGCAAAATACAATGAGCAGTTCTTC. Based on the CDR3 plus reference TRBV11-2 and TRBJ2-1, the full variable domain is EAGVAQSPRYKIIEKRQSVAFWCNPISGHATLYWYQQILGQGPKLLIQFQNNGVVDDSQLPKDRFSAERLKGVDSTLKIQPAKLEDSAVYLCASNTPAGLAKYNEQFFGPGTRLTVL.

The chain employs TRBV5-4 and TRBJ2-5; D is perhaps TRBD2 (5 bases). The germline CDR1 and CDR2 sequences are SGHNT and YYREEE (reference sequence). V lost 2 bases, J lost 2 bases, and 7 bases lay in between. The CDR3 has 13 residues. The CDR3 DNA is TGTGCCAGCAGCTTCACGGGACAAGAGACCCAGTACTTC. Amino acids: CASSFTGQETQYF.

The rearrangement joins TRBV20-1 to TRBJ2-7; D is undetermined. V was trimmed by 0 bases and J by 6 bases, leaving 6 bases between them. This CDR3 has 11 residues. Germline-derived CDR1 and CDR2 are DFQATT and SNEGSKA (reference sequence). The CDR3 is CSARESSEQYF. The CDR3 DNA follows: TGCAGTGCTAGAGAGTCGAGCGAGCAGTACTTC.

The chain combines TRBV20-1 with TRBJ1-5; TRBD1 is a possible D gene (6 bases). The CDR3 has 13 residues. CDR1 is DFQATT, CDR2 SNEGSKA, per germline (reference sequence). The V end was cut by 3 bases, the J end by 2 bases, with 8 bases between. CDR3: CSASRQGNQPQHF. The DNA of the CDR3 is TGCAGTGCTAGTAGACAGGGCAATCAGCCCCAGCATTTT.

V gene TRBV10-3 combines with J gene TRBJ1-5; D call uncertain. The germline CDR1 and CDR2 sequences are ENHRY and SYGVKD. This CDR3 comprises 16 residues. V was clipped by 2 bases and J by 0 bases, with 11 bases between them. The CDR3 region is CAISEEGAFSNQPQHF. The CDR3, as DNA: TGTGCCATCAGTGAGGAAGGAGCCTTTAGCAATCAGCCCCAGCATTTT.

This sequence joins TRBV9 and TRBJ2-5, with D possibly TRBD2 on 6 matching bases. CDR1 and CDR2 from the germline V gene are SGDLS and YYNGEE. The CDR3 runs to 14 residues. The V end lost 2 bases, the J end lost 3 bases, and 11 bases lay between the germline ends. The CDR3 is CASSVGGYEETQYF. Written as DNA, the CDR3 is TGTGCCAGCAGCGTCGGGGGTTACGAAGAGACCCAGTACTTC. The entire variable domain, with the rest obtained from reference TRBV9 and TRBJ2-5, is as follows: DSGVTQTPKHLITATGQRVTLRCSPRSGDLSVYWYQQSLDQGLQFLIQYYNGEERAKGNILERFSAQQFPDLHSELNLSSLELGDSALYFCASSVGGYEETQYFGPGTRLLVL.

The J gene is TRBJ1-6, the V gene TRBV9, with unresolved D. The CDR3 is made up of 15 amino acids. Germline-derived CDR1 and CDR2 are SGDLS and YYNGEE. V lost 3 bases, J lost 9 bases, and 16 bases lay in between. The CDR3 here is CASSEGLGVVSPLHF. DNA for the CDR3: TGTGCCAGCAGCGAGGGCCTCGGGGTAGTTTCACCCCTCCACTTT.

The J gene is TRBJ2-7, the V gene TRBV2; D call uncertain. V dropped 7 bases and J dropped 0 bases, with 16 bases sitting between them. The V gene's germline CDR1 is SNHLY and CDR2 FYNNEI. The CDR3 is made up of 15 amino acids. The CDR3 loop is CASTTGGESSYEQYF. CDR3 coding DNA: TGTGCCAGCACCACTGGCGGCGAGAGCTCCTACGAGCAGTACTTC.

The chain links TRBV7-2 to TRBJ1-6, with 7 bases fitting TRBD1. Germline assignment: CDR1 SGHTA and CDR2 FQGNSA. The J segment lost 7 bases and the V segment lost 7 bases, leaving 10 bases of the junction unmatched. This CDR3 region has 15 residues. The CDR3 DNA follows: TGTGCCAGCACCTACTCCGGGACAGCCAATTCACCCCTCCACTTT. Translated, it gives CASTYSGTANSPLHF. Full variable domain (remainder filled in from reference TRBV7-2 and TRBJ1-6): GAGVSQSPSNKVTEKGKDVELRCDPISGHTALYWYRQSLGQGLEFLIYFQGNSAPDKSGLPSDRFSAERTGGSVSTLTIQRTQQEDSAVYLCASTYSGTANSPLHFGNGTRLTVT.

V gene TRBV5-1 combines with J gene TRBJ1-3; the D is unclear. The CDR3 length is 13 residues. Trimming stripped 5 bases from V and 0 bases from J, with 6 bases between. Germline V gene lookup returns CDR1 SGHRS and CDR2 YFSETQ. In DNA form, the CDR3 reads TGCGCCAGCAGGGCCAGCTCTGGAAACACCATATATTTT. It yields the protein CASRASSGNTIYF.

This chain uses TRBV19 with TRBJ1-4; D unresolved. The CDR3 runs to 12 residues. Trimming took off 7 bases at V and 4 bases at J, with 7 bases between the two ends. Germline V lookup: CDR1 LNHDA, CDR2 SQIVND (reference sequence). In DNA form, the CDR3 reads TGTGCCAGTACTATCGGTAATGAAAAACTGTTTTTT. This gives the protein CASTIGNEKLFF.

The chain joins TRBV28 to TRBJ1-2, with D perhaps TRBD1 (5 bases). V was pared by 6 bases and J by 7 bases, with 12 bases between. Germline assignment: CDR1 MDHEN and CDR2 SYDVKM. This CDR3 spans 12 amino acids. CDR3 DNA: TGTGCCAGCAGATCAGGGCCAACTGGCTACACCTTC. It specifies CASRSGPTGYTF.